These T cell receptor beta chains were read from a single sample in a study of Graves' ophthalmopathy and Graves' hyperthyroidism. TCRdb processed the multiplex PCR reads anew with MiXCR; each CDR3 protein has one entry. This sample yields around 170,000 distinct CDR3 sequences, of which 30% to 45% are seen a single time; about 5.8% belongs to the top ten. The sequencing sample was made of peripheral blood. The receptors were sampled from a woman between 40 and 50 years old with Graves' ophthalmopathy. The CDR3 runs from the conserved cysteine through the conserved F or W. D genes are given only for firm matches. Expanded clones are given a class, and other clones once, few, many or no size at all.

j_gene: TRBJ1-1
v_gene: TRBV27
abundance: many
d_gene: NA
CDR3nt: TGTGCCAGCAGTTTAATGGCGCGGGGTGGCACTGAAGCTTTCTTT
CDR3aa: CASSLMARGGTEAFF

j_gene: TRBJ2-1
v_gene: TRBV27
abundance: many
d_gene: TRBD2
CDR3nt: TGTGCCAGCAGTTTATCACATCCGCGGGAGGGAAATGAGCAGTTCTTC
CDR3aa: CASSLSHPREGNEQFF

j_gene: TRBJ2-5
v_gene: TRBV19
abundance: many
d_gene: NA
CDR3nt: TGTGCCAGTAGCCTTGATTCAAACAGGGTTCGAGAGACCCAGTACTTC
CDR3aa: CASSLDSNRVRETQYF

j_gene: TRBJ2-5
v_gene: TRBV7-8
abundance: NA
d_gene: NA
CDR3nt: TGTGCCAGCAGCTTAACGAAGATCCTGGACACAAAGCAGACCCAGTACTTC
CDR3aa: CASSLTKILDTKQTQYF

j_gene: TRBJ2-7
v_gene: TRBV6-5
abundance: many
d_gene: NA
CDR3nt: TGTGCCGGGCCTAGACAGGACTACGAGCAGTACTTC
CDR3aa: CAGPRQDYEQYF

j_gene: TRBJ2-2
v_gene: TRBV28
abundance: NA
d_gene: NA
CDR3nt: TGTGCCAGCAGAGCCCGCCAGTGGACGGACACCGGGGAGCTGTTTTTT
CDR3aa: CASRARQWTDTGELFF

j_gene: TRBJ1-1
v_gene: TRBV28
abundance: NA
d_gene: NA
CDR3nt: TGTGCCAGCAGCGTCCCGGGGACTGAAGCTTTCTTT
CDR3aa: CASSVPGTEAFF

j_gene: TRBJ2-7
v_gene: TRBV2
abundance: NA
d_gene: NA
CDR3nt: TGTGCCAGCAGTGATAACAGGGCGGTGCAGTACTTC
CDR3aa: CASSDNRAVQYF

j_gene: TRBJ1-2
v_gene: TRBV12-3/TRBV12-4
abundance: many
d_gene: NA
CDR3nt: TGTGCCAGCAGTCAAAGAGATAACTATGGCTACACCTTC
CDR3aa: CASSQRDNYGYTF

j_gene: TRBJ2-2
v_gene: TRBV27
abundance: NA
d_gene: TRBD1
CDR3nt: TGTGCCAGCAGTGAGACAGGGGGCTATGGTACCGGGGAGCTGTTTTTT
CDR3aa: CASSETGGYGTGELFF

j_gene: TRBJ1-6
v_gene: TRBV7-2
abundance: few
d_gene: NA
CDR3nt: TGTGCCAGCAGCTTACGGCAGGGGATAAATTCACCCCTCCACTTT
CDR3aa: CASSLRQGINSPLHF

j_gene: TRBJ1-6
v_gene: TRBV27
abundance: many
d_gene: NA
CDR3nt: TGTGCCAGCAGGTCCGGGGGGCTCTCACCCCTCCACTTT
CDR3aa: CASRSGGLSPLHF

j_gene: TRBJ2-6
v_gene: TRBV6-1
abundance: NA
d_gene: TRBD2
CDR3nt: TGTGCCAGCAGTGAATGGGGACTAGCGGGAGGTGGGGCCAACGTCCTGACTTTC
CDR3aa: CASSEWGLAGGGANVLTF

j_gene: TRBJ1-1
v_gene: TRBV27
abundance: once
d_gene: TRBD1
CDR3nt: TGTGCCAGCAAAATTAGGGGGCCGGGGACTGAAGCTTTCTTT
CDR3aa: CASKIRGPGTEAFF

j_gene: TRBJ2-7
v_gene: TRBV19
abundance: NA
d_gene: TRBD2
CDR3nt: TGTGCCAGTAGTCCCCCTGGAGGACTAGCGGGTCGGACCTACGAGCAGTACTTC
CDR3aa: CASSPPGGLAGRTYEQYF

j_gene: TRBJ2-7
v_gene: TRBV5-4
abundance: NA
d_gene: TRBD2
CDR3nt: TGTGCCAGCAGCGAGGGGACTAGCGGGATTGTTGCGTACTTC
CDR3aa: CASSEGTSGIVAYF

j_gene: TRBJ1-5
v_gene: TRBV15
abundance: many
d_gene: TRBD1
CDR3nt: TGTGCCACCAGCGATACCGGACAGGGCTTGAATCAGCCCCAGCATTTT
CDR3aa: CATSDTGQGLNQPQHF

j_gene: TRBJ1-2
v_gene: TRBV6-5
abundance: many
d_gene: NA
CDR3nt: TGTGCCAGCAGTTACTCCAAGACAGGAGCACAAGGTGGCTACACCTTC
CDR3aa: CASSYSKTGAQGGYTF

j_gene: TRBJ2-3
v_gene: TRBV6-2/TRBV6-3
abundance: many
d_gene: TRBD2
CDR3nt: TGTGCCAGCAGTTATGGGACTAGCGGGAGAAGAACAGATACGCAGTATTTT
CDR3aa: CASSYGTSGRRTDTQYF

j_gene: TRBJ1-1
v_gene: TRBV27
abundance: once
d_gene: NA
CDR3nt: TGTGCCAGCAGCACCGGGCAACCGAACACTGAAGCTTTCTTT
CDR3aa: CASSTGQPNTEAFF

j_gene: TRBJ1-1
v_gene: TRBV28
abundance: few
d_gene: TRBD1
CDR3nt: TGTGCCAGCAGACTCAACAGGGGGCGAGCTTTCTTT
CDR3aa: CASRLNRGRAFF

j_gene: TRBJ2-5
v_gene: TRBV25-1
abundance: many
d_gene: TRBD2
CDR3nt: TGTGCCAGCAGTCTAGCGGGAGGGTTCCAAGAGACCCAGTACTTC
CDR3aa: CASSLAGGFQETQYF

j_gene: TRBJ1-1
v_gene: TRBV13
abundance: NA
d_gene: NA
CDR3nt: TGTGCCAGCAGCTTAGGGCGGACCTTCTCTGAAGCTTTCTTT
CDR3aa: CASSLGRTFSEAFF

j_gene: TRBJ1-5
v_gene: TRBV6-1
abundance: NA
d_gene: NA
CDR3nt: TGTGCCAGCAGTGAAATGTCAGCCTCCGATAGCAATCAGCCCCAGCATTTT
CDR3aa: CASSEMSASDSNQPQHF

j_gene: TRBJ2-7
v_gene: TRBV29-1
abundance: many
d_gene: NA
CDR3nt: TGCAGCGTTGAGGGATATACTAGCTCCTACGAGCAGTACTTC
CDR3aa: CSVEGYTSSYEQYF

j_gene: TRBJ1-2
v_gene: TRBV12-5
abundance: many
d_gene: NA
CDR3nt: TGTGCTAGTGGTTGCGGAATTAACTATGGCTACACCTTC
CDR3aa: CASGCGINYGYTF

j_gene: TRBJ1-1
v_gene: TRBV20-1
abundance: many
d_gene: NA
CDR3nt: TGCAGTGATGTAGAGTTCTCTGAAGCTTTCTTT
CDR3aa: CSDVEFSEAFF

j_gene: TRBJ1-2
v_gene: TRBV20-1
abundance: many
d_gene: NA
CDR3nt: TGCAGTGCTAGAGATCTGAGAGGGATTAACTATGGCTACACCTTC
CDR3aa: CSARDLRGINYGYTF

j_gene: TRBJ1-3
v_gene: TRBV6-5
abundance: many
d_gene: NA
CDR3nt: TGTGCCAGCAGTTACAGGGTCTTCAGCTCTGGAAACACCATATATTTT
CDR3aa: CASSYRVFSSGNTIYF

j_gene: TRBJ2-7
v_gene: TRBV6-1
abundance: many
d_gene: TRBD1
CDR3nt: TGTGCCAGCAGTGAAATACCGGGACAGGGTACCGACGAGCAGTACTTC
CDR3aa: CASSEIPGQGTDEQYF

j_gene: TRBJ1-6
v_gene: TRBV7-8
abundance: many
d_gene: NA
CDR3nt: TGTGCCAGCAGCCCTACTGGAGGGCATAGTTCACCCCTCCACTTT
CDR3aa: CASSPTGGHSSPLHF

j_gene: TRBJ2-7
v_gene: TRBV7-6
abundance: NA
d_gene: NA
CDR3nt: TGTGCCAGCAGCGCCGCCGGGACCCCCTACGAGCAGTACTTC
CDR3aa: CASSAAGTPYEQYF

j_gene: TRBJ1-1
v_gene: TRBV18
abundance: many
d_gene: NA
CDR3nt: TGTGCCAGCTCACCAGGCAGGGAGTCTGAAGCTTTCTTT
CDR3aa: CASSPGRESEAFF

j_gene: TRBJ1-5
v_gene: TRBV12-3/TRBV12-4
abundance: NA
d_gene: NA
CDR3nt: TGTGCCAGCAGTCCCGCCGGACTTTCCAATCAGCCCCAGCATTTT
CDR3aa: CASSPAGLSNQPQHF

j_gene: TRBJ2-7
v_gene: TRBV24-1
abundance: many
d_gene: NA
CDR3nt: TGTGCCACCAGTGATCCATCGAACTACGAGCAGTACTTC
CDR3aa: CATSDPSNYEQYF

j_gene: TRBJ1-5
v_gene: TRBV12-3/TRBV12-4
abundance: NA
d_gene: NA
CDR3nt: TGTGCCAGCAGTTTATTTGGTCAGCCCCAGCATTTT
CDR3aa: CASSLFGQPQHF

j_gene: TRBJ1-5
v_gene: TRBV4-1
abundance: many
d_gene: NA
CDR3nt: TGCGCCAGCAGCTCCCAAGGGGAACAGCCCCAGCATTTT
CDR3aa: CASSSQGEQPQHF

j_gene: TRBJ2-7
v_gene: TRBV11-1
abundance: NA
d_gene: TRBD2
CDR3nt: TGTGCCAGCTCCACAGGGTTTCAGCGGGAGGGCCCCTACGAGCAGTACTTC
CDR3aa: CASSTGFQREGPYEQYF

j_gene: TRBJ2-5
v_gene: TRBV12-3/TRBV12-4
abundance: many
d_gene: NA
CDR3nt: TGTGCCAGCACTAACTTGGGCGAGAGGGAGACCCAGTACTTC
CDR3aa: CASTNLGERETQYF

j_gene: TRBJ2-7
v_gene: TRBV6-2/TRBV6-3
abundance: many
d_gene: TRBD2
CDR3nt: TGTGCCAGCAGACGACTAGCGGCGACCTACGAGCAGTACTTC
CDR3aa: CASRRLAATYEQYF

j_gene: TRBJ2-5
v_gene: TRBV12-3/TRBV12-4
abundance: many
d_gene: NA
CDR3nt: TGTGCCAGCAGTTTAGCGCTAGGACGGGAGACCCAGTACTTC
CDR3aa: CASSLALGRETQYF

j_gene: TRBJ1-2
v_gene: TRBV5-1
abundance: many
d_gene: TRBD1
CDR3nt: TGCGCCAGCAGCTTGGATGGGACAGGGAACTATGGCTACACCTTC
CDR3aa: CASSLDGTGNYGYTF

j_gene: TRBJ1-1
v_gene: TRBV20-1
abundance: once
d_gene: TRBD1
CDR3nt: TGCAGTGCTAGAATCGCCGGGACAGACAGTTCTGAAGCTTTCTTT
CDR3aa: CSARIAGTDSSEAFF

j_gene: TRBJ1-2
v_gene: TRBV9
abundance: NA
d_gene: NA
CDR3nt: TGTGCCAGCAGCGTAAAACCGGAGCTACATGGCTACACCTTC
CDR3aa: CASSVKPELHGYTF

j_gene: TRBJ2-5
v_gene: TRBV2
abundance: many
d_gene: TRBD2
CDR3nt: TGTGCCAGCAGTTCCGGGACTAGTCAAGAGACCCAGTACTTC
CDR3aa: CASSSGTSQETQYF

j_gene: TRBJ2-4
v_gene: TRBV6-1
abundance: NA
d_gene: NA
CDR3nt: TGTGCCAGCAGTGTAACTAGGGTGGACATTCAGTACTTC
CDR3aa: CASSVTRVDIQYF

j_gene: TRBJ2-7
v_gene: TRBV6-5
abundance: many
d_gene: TRBD1
CDR3nt: TGTGCCAGCAGTTACCCCCCGGGACAGGTTTCGGACGAGCAGTACTTC
CDR3aa: CASSYPPGQVSDEQYF

j_gene: TRBJ2-1
v_gene: TRBV27
abundance: many
d_gene: TRBD2
CDR3nt: TGTGCCAGCACATCGAGGACTAGCGGGGTCTATAAGCAGTTCTTC
CDR3aa: CASTSRTSGVYKQFF

j_gene: TRBJ1-5
v_gene: TRBV6-1
abundance: NA
d_gene: TRBD1
CDR3nt: TGTGCCAGCAGGAAACAGGGGCGTAATCAGCCCCAGCATTTT
CDR3aa: CASRKQGRNQPQHF

j_gene: TRBJ1-2
v_gene: TRBV18
abundance: many
d_gene: NA
CDR3nt: TGTGCCAGCTCACCACCCCGAACCGGTGGCTACACCTTC
CDR3aa: CASSPPRTGGYTF

j_gene: TRBJ2-7
v_gene: TRBV7-6
abundance: NA
d_gene: NA
CDR3nt: TGTGCCAGCAGCTTAGTGCCCAGCCTGGACAACTACGAGCAGTACTTC
CDR3aa: CASSLVPSLDNYEQYF

j_gene: TRBJ1-2
v_gene: TRBV11-2
abundance: many
d_gene: TRBD1
CDR3nt: TGTGCCAGCAGCTTTTCGCAGGGGGCGCGAGGGGGTGGCTACACCTTC
CDR3aa: CASSFSQGARGGGYTF

j_gene: TRBJ1-5
v_gene: TRBV18
abundance: many
d_gene: NA
CDR3nt: TGTGCCAGCTCACCACCCTCAGTTAATCAGCCCCAGCATTTT
CDR3aa: CASSPPSVNQPQHF

j_gene: TRBJ1-1
v_gene: TRBV12-3/TRBV12-4
abundance: many
d_gene: TRBD1
CDR3nt: TGTGCCAGCAGTCCAAGACAGGGTTCGGGCACTGAAGCTTTCTTT
CDR3aa: CASSPRQGSGTEAFF

j_gene: TRBJ2-7
v_gene: TRBV6-2/TRBV6-3
abundance: once
d_gene: NA
CDR3nt: TGTGCCAGCGGCCTTGGGTACGAGCAGTACTTC
CDR3aa: CASGLGYEQYF

j_gene: TRBJ2-6
v_gene: TRBV19
abundance: many
d_gene: NA
CDR3nt: TGTGCCAGTAGTATAGGAGGGGCGGGGGCCAACGTCCTGACTTTC
CDR3aa: CASSIGGAGANVLTF